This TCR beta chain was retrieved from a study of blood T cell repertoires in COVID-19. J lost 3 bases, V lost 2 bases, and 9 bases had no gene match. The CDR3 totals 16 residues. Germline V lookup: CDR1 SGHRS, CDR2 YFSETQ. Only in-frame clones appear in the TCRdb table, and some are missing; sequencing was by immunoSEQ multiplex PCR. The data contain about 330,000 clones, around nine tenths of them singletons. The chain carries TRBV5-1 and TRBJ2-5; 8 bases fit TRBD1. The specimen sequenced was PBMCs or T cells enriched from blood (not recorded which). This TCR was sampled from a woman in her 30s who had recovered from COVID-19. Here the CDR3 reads CASSFRQGAVEETQYF. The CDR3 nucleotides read TGCGCCAGCAGCTTCAGGCAGGGGGCAGTAGAAGAGACCCAGTACTTC. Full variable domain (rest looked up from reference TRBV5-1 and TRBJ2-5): KAGVTQTPRYLIKTRGQQVTLSCSPISGHRSVSWYQQTPGQGLQFLFEYFSETQRNKGNFPGRFSGRQFSNSRSEMNVSTLELGDSALYLCASSFRQGAVEETQYFGPGTRLLVL.